The 30 T cell receptor beta chains below all came from one sample that was sequenced in a study of CD8 T cells in Susac syndrome. RNA totalling roughly 0.5 to 1 ug underwent reverse transcription with random hexamers. MiXCR, run by TCRdb on the immunoSEQ multiplex PCR reads, gives a single entry per CDR3 protein. The data contain 92,000 or so distinct CDR3 sequences, 95% to 96% of them singletons. Sequenced material: CD8+ T cells from PBMCs. The receptors were sampled from a human donor with Susac syndrome.

In DNA, the CDR3 is TGCAGCGTCCGACTAGCGGGGGTTTATGCAGATACGCAGTATTTT. Amino acid sequence: CSVRLAGVYADTQYF. The rearrangement uses TRBV29-1 and TRBJ2-3; 12 nucleotides align to TRBD2. The CDR3 spans 15 residues. Trimming took 6 bases from V and 4 from J; bases not matched to a gene: 8. Germline V CDR1 and CDR2: SQVTM, ANQGSEA.

V usage is TRBV7-3 and J usage is TRBJ2-1, with 11 bases matching TRBD2. Germline values: CDR1 SGHTA, CDR2 FQGTGA. The CDR3 covers 17 residues. After removal of 6 bases from V and 7 bases from J, the junction contained 14 bases not matched to a gene. The CDR3 reads CASSTLLGLAVGNEQFF. The CDR3 DNA reads TGTGCCAGCAGTACCCTTCTGGGACTAGCGGTGGGGAATGAGCAGTTCTTC.

The rearrangement joins TRBV7-8 to TRBJ1-1, with D hard to call. Germline loops: CDR1 SGHVS, CDR2 FQNEAQ. CDR3 length: 14 amino acids. Between the trimmed V and J ends, which lost 3 bases and 0 bases, there was a span of 8 bases. DNA for the CDR3: TGTGCCAGCAGCTTGGGTCCAATGAACACTGAAGCTTTCTTT. Its protein product is CASSLGPMNTEAFF.

CDR3 residues: CASSSLTGGPPYGYTF. The CDR3, as DNA: TGTGCCAGCAGTTCACTTACAGGGGGACCTCCCTATGGCTACACCTTC. The V and J genes are TRBV6-5 and TRBJ1-2; 8 bases line up with TRBD1. V trimming: 4 bases; J trimming: 4 bases; junction bases outside the gene matches: 11. The CDR3 is made up of 16 amino acids. Germline V gene data show CDR1 as MNHEY and CDR2 as SVGAGI.

This clonotype was detected once. This chain uses TRBV30 with TRBJ1-2, with D perhaps matching TRBD1 (6 bases). In germline, CDR1 is GTSNPN, CDR2 SVGIG (reference sequence). Deletions cut 3 bases from V and 8 bases from J, with 10 bases between. The CDR3 is made up of 11 amino acids. CDR3 nucleotide sequence: TGTGCCTGGAGGCCGGGGGCCGGCTACACCTTC. Protein: CAWRPGAGYTF.

This chain joins TRBV15 and TRBJ1-2; unclear D gene. The germline gives CDR1 LNHNV, CDR2 YYDKDF (reference sequence). Between the trimmed V and J ends, which lost 0 bases and 3 bases, there was a span of 5 bases. This CDR3 comprises 13 residues. CDR3 residues: CATSRDFHYGYTF. CDR3 DNA sequence: TGTGCCACCAGCAGAGATTTTCACTATGGCTACACCTTC.

This chain links TRBV20-1 with TRBJ2-1; the match to TRBD2 covers 7 bases. Germline CDR1 and CDR2: DFQATT and SNEGSKA (reference sequence). V gave up 6 bases and J gave up 6 bases; unmatched junction bases: 14. CDR3 length: 15 amino acids. The CDR3 region is CSAPHGASGANEQFF. In DNA form, the CDR3 reads TGCAGTGCCCCCCACGGGGCTAGCGGCGCCAATGAGCAGTTCTTC.

This chain connects TRBV5-4 to TRBJ1-4; D perhaps matches TRBD1 (6 bases). The CDR3 covers 14 residues. The germline gives CDR1 SGHNT, CDR2 YYREEE (reference sequence). V was pared by 1 base and J by 2 bases, with 6 bases between. For the CDR3, the DNA is TGTGCCAGCAGCTTGCAGGGGACTAATGAAAAACTGTTTTTT. Its translation: CASSLQGTNEKLFF.

This chain joins TRBV4-3 and TRBJ1-1; no reliable D call. Germline V gene sequence: CDR1 LGHNA, CDR2 YSLEER. V was cut by 0 bases and J by 0 bases, with 11 bases left in between. The CDR3 runs 16 residues. The CDR3 reads CASSQDLSAMNTEAFF. In nucleotides, the CDR3 is TGCGCCAGCAGCCAAGATCTGTCAGCAATGAACACTGAAGCTTTCTTT.

The chain joins TRBV20-1 to TRBJ1-3; a possible D gene is TRBD1 (6 bases). CDR1 DFQATT and CDR2 SNEGSKA come from the germline V gene (reference sequence). V was pared by 6 bases and J by 0 bases, with 18 bases between. This CDR3 contains 16 residues. Here the CDR3 reads CSAPQGGGSSGNTIYF. The CDR3 DNA sequence: TGCAGTGCCCCCCAAGGGGGGGGAAGCTCTGGAAACACCATATATTTT.

This clonotype was seen once. The chain is built from TRBV7-9 and TRBJ2-6; unclear D gene. This CDR3 comprises 15 residues. CDR1 SEHNR and CDR2 FQNEAQ come from the germline V gene (reference sequence). The V end was cut by 5 bases, the J end by 1 base, with 9 bases between. For the CDR3, the DNA is TGTGCCAGCAGCCCCGCCGGGTCTGGGGCCAACGTCCTGACTTTC. This gives the protein CASSPAGSGANVLTF.

CDR3 in DNA: TGTGCCAGCGGTAACGAGCCCTACGAGCAGTACTTC. Protein sequence: CASGNEPYEQYF. This chain uses TRBV6-5 with TRBJ2-7; D unresolved. With 8 bases removed from V and 2 bases from J, the gap between germline ends came to 10 bases. Germline lookup yields CDR1 MNHEY and CDR2 SVGAGI. The CDR3 runs to 12 residues.

The rearrangement links TRBV5-4 to TRBJ1-5, with D perhaps TRBD1 (5 bases). This CDR3 has 14 amino acids. CDR1 and CDR2 (germline): SGHNT, YYREEE (reference sequence). Trimming took off 0 bases at V and 4 bases at J, with 8 bases between the two ends. The CDR3 region is CASSLGGTNQPQHF. In DNA form, the CDR3 reads TGTGCCAGCAGCTTGGGTGGGACGAATCAGCCCCAGCATTTT.

This clonotype came up once. V and J are TRBV3-1 and TRBJ2-5, with D tentatively TRBD1 or TRBD2 (6 bases each). This CDR3 comprises 15 residues. Germline V gene sequence: CDR1 LGHDT, CDR2 YNNKEL (reference sequence). Trimming cost V 7 bases and J 5 bases, with 20 bases left between them. The CDR3 loop is CASTFEGGGVETQYF. The CDR3 DNA sequence: TGTGCCAGCACCTTTGAGGGGGGCGGAGTGGAGACCCAGTACTTC.

V and J are TRBV30 and TRBJ1-5; 8 bases map to TRBD1. Germline V CDR1 and CDR2: GTSNPN, SVGIG (reference sequence). V was clipped by 3 bases and J by 6 bases; unmatched bases: 7. This CDR3 has 14 residues. The CDR3 protein is CAWRTPGGGQPQHF. The CDR3 nucleotides read TGTGCCTGGAGGACCCCAGGGGGCGGTCAGCCCCAGCATTTT.

J is TRBJ2-1 and V is TRBV5-6; D call uncertain. The CDR3 is 15 residues long. The V and J ends lost 3 bases and 6 bases respectively, with 16 bases between them. The germline gives CDR1 SGHDT, CDR2 YYEEEE. The CDR3 spells CASSSRVLPGNEQFF. The CDR3 DNA reads TGTGCCAGCAGCTCAAGGGTCCTCCCTGGCAATGAGCAGTTCTTC.

The J gene is TRBJ1-2, the V gene TRBV7-9, with D hard to call. Germline CDR1 SEHNR, CDR2 FQNEAQ (reference sequence). There are 12 residues in the CDR3. The V gene lost 5 bases and the J gene lost 8 bases, with 12 bases spanning the gap. CDR3 nucleotides: TGTGCCAGCAGCCCACCGGCGCAAGGCTACACCTTC. Protein: CASSPPAQGYTF.

This clonotype showed up just once. This rearrangement joins TRBV20-1 to TRBJ1-5; D gene ambiguous. Trimming removed 3 bases at V and 2 bases at J, with 8 bases between. Germline V gene data show CDR1 as DFQATT and CDR2 as SNEGSKA (reference sequence). This CDR3 is built from 13 residues. The DNA of the CDR3 is TGCAGTGCTAGGTGGCAACGCAATCAGCCCCAGCATTTT. As protein: CSARWQRNQPQHF.

The V gene is TRBV6-5, the J gene TRBJ2-3; D may be TRBD2 (5 bases). The CDR3 contains 14 residues. The V and J ends lost 2 bases and 2 bases respectively, with 8 bases between them. In germline, CDR1 is MNHEY, CDR2 SVGAGI. CDR3 bases: TGTGCCAGCAGTTACCCCGGGGTCACAGATACGCAGTATTTT. This encodes CASSYPGVTDTQYF.

This clonotype has a single count. The genes are TRBV6-5 and TRBJ1-1, with 7 bases that match TRBD1. Germline V gene sequence: CDR1 MNHEY, CDR2 SVGAGI. Unmatched junction bases numbered 1, after V lost 0 bases and J lost 3 bases. The CDR3 has 14 amino acids. CDR3 nucleotide sequence: TGTGCCAGCAGTTACTCGACAGGGTACACTGAAGCTTTCTTT. This translates into CASSYSTGYTEAFF.

CDR3 protein: CSARDPGGGNYGYTF. The DNA of the CDR3 is TGCAGTGCTAGAGACCCTGGAGGGGGGAACTATGGCTACACCTTC. The V gene is TRBV20-1, the J gene TRBJ1-2; D perhaps matches TRBD1 (6 bases). CDR3 length: 15 residues. V gave up 0 bases and J gave up 2 bases, with 13 bases separating them. Looked up from germline, CDR1 is DFQATT and CDR2 is SNEGSKA (reference sequence).

The chain recombines TRBV20-1 with TRBJ2-3; 11 nucleotides match TRBD2. This CDR3 has 18 amino acids. V gave up 2 bases and J gave up 4 bases; unmatched junction bases: 14. From germline, CDR1 is DFQATT and CDR2 SNEGSKA (reference sequence). The CDR3 region is CSARWSASGGISADTQYF. The CDR3 bases are TGCAGTGCTAGATGGTCGGCTAGCGGGGGGATTTCGGCAGATACGCAGTATTTT.

This clonotype was observed once. The rearrangement links TRBV20-1 to TRBJ1-2, with D possibly being TRBD1 (6 bases). CDR3 size: 16 residues. Trimming cost V 0 bases and J 3 bases, with 17 bases left between them. Germline values: CDR1 DFQATT, CDR2 SNEGSKA (reference sequence). This CDR3 is CSARESPGGADYGYTF. DNA of the CDR3: TGCAGTGCTAGAGAGAGTCCCGGGGGGGCTGACTATGGCTACACCTTC.

V gene TRBV5-1 combines with J gene TRBJ2-5; 10 bases are shared with TRBD1. Germline values: CDR1 SGHRS, CDR2 YFSETQ. The V and J ends lost 3 bases and 5 bases, in that order; junction bases with no gene match: 10. CDR3 length: 16 amino acids. DNA of the CDR3: TGCGCCAGCAGCTCGACAGGGGGCGCTTCGAGGGAGACCCAGTACTTC. This codes for CASSSTGGASRETQYF.

The gene calls are TRBV29-1 and TRBJ2-7; D may be TRBD2 (5 bases). CDR3 length: 13 residues. Germline V gives CDR1 SQVTM, CDR2 ANQGSEA. V lost 4 bases and J lost 2, with 12 bases in between. CDR3 loop: CSVGPAGPYEQYF. Here the CDR3 DNA reads TGCAGCGTTGGACCCGCGGGTCCCTACGAGCAGTACTTC.

J is TRBJ1-3 and V is TRBV30; possible D gene TRBD1, 6 bases. The CDR3 length is 14 residues. The germline V and J ends were trimmed by 2 bases and 2 bases, with 10 bases remaining between them. From germline, CDR1 is GTSNPN and CDR2 SVGIG (reference sequence). The CDR3 DNA reads as TGTGCCTGGAGTCGAGGGGGGACTGGAAACACCATATATTTT. Translation gives CAWSRGGTGNTIYF.

The V call is TRBV9, the J call TRBJ1-6, with TRBD1 matching 8 bases. With V trimmed by 0 bases and J by 3 bases, 2 bases remained unmatched. This CDR3 has 16 residues. Germline CDR1 SGDLS, CDR2 YYNGEE. CDR3: CASSVEGTGYNSPLHF. CDR3 nucleotide sequence: TGTGCCAGCAGCGTAGAGGGGACAGGCTATAATTCACCCCTCCACTTT. Based on the CDR3 plus reference TRBV9 and TRBJ1-6, the full variable domain is DSGVTQTPKHLITATGQRVTLRCSPRSGDLSVYWYQQSLDQGLQFLIQYYNGEERAKGNILERFSAQQFPDLHSELNLSSLELGDSALYFCASSVEGTGYNSPLHFGNGTRLTVT.

As regards this clonotype: An end of the junction differs from the germline gene, which may be a read error. V gene TRBV27 combines with J gene TRBJ1-4; D call uncertain. Germline V CDR1 and CDR2: MNHEY, SMNVEV (reference sequence). The CDR3 loop spans 13 amino acids. The CDR3 sequence: CASRLSHDEKLFF. The CDR3 nucleotides are TGTGCCAGCAGATTATCCCATGATGAAAAACTGTTTTTT. The variable domain in full, completed from reference TRBV27 and TRBJ1-4, reads EAQVTQNPRYLITVTGKKLTVTCSQNMNHEYMSWYRQDPGLGLRQIYYSMNVEVTDKGDVPEGYKVSRKEKRNFPLILESPSPNQTSLYFCASRLSHDEKLFFGSGTQLSVL.

This sequence joins TRBV4-3 and TRBJ2-2; 7 bases line up with TRBD1. There are 17 residues in the CDR3. The J segment lost 1 base and the V segment lost 3 bases, leaving 8 bases of the junction unmatched. Germline CDR1 reads LGHNA; CDR2 reads YSLEER. In DNA form, the CDR3 reads TGCGCCAGCAGCCACCCCCCCGGGACAGAGAACACCGGGGAGCTGTTTTTT. It yields the protein CASSHPPGTENTGELFF.

V usage is TRBV4-3 and J usage is TRBJ2-3; D not resolved. The germline V and J ends were trimmed by 0 bases and 0 bases, with 13 bases remaining between them. The CDR3 runs 17 residues. The V gene's germline CDR1 is LGHNA and CDR2 YSLEER. This CDR3 reads CASSQDLGSRSTDTQYF. CDR3 nucleotide sequence: TGCGCCAGCAGCCAAGATCTAGGCAGTCGTAGCACAGATACGCAGTATTTT.